This T cell receptor (beta chain) was sequenced for a study of blood T cell repertoires in COVID-19. For the study at large: T cells, B-cell-depleted T cells, or PBMCs provided the cDNA or gDNA that served as material.

Generated by immunoSEQ multiplex PCR, the TCRdb table keeps only in-frame clones and is missing some. The sample shows 98,000 or so clones, roughly four fifths of them seen only once. Trimming took 6 bases from V and 0 from J; bases not matched to a gene: 8. The germline CDR1 and CDR2 sequences are MNHNY and SVGAGI (reference sequence). This CDR3 spans 15 amino acids. This rearrangement joins TRBV6-6 to TRBJ2-7; 7 nucleotides line up with TRBD1. The TCR was taken from a woman aged 70-85 years with acute or convalescent COVID-19. The material sequenced was peripheral blood. This chain's CDR3 is CASSGTDRASYEQYF. The CDR3 DNA reads as TGTGCCAGCAGCGGGACAGACAGAGCCTCCTACGAGCAGTACTTC.